This TCR beta chain emerged from a study of blood T cell repertoires in COVID-19. Assay used: immunoSEQ multiplex PCR; TCRdb lists only in-frame clones, some missing. The sample has 200,000 to 250,000 clones, about four fifths seen once. Trimming pared 2 bases from V and 7 bases from J, leaving 8 bases between. The CDR3 sequence is 12 residues long. Looked up from germline, CDR1 is ENHRY and CDR2 is SYGVKD. The chain links TRBV10-3 to TRBJ1-2; D gene ambiguous. The sequencing input was PBMCs or T cells enriched from blood (not recorded which). The TCR originated in a woman in her thirties or forties with acute COVID-19. The DNA for the CDR3 is TGTGCCATCAGTGAGGCGGGCTTTGGCTACACCTTC. This sequence encodes CAISEAGFGYTF.